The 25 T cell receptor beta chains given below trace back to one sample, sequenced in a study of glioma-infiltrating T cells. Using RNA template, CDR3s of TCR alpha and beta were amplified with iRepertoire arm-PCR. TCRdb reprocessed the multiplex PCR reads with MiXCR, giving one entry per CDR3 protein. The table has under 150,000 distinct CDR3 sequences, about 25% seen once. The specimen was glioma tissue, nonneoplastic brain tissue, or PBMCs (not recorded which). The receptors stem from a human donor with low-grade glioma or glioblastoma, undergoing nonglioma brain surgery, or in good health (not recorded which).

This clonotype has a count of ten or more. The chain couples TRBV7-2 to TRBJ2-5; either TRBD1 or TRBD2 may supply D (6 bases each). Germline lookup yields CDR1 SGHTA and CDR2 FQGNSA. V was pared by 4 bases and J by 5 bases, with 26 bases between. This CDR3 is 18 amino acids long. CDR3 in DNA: TGTGCCAGCAGCTACCTCAAGGGGGGTTCAGGAGAAAGGGAGACCCAGTACTTC. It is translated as CASSYLKGGSGERETQYF.

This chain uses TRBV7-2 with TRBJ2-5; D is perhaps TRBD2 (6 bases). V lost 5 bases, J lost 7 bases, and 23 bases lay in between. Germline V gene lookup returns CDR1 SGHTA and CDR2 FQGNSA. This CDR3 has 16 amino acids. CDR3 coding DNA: TGTGCCAGCAGCCCCCAGCGGGCCGCGGGTCGATCGACCCAGTACTTC. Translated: CASSPQRAAGRSTQYF.

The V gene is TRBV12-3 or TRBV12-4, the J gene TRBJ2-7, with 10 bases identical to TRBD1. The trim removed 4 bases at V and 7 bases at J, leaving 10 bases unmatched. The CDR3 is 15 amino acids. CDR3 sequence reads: CASSSSLGTGVEQYV. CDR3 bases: TGTGCCAGCAGTTCCAGTCTCGGGACAGGGGTTGAGCAGTACGTC.

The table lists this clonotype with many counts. CDR3 amino acids: CSARDPLPTDTQYF. The CDR3 nucleotides read TGCAGTGCTAGAGATCCTTTACCTACAGATACGCAGTATTTT. The J gene is TRBJ2-3, the V gene TRBV20-1, with no clear D. Germline CDR1 is DFQATT and CDR2 is SNEGSKA (reference sequence). V was pared by 0 bases and J by 3 bases, with 10 bases between. This CDR3 region has 14 residues.

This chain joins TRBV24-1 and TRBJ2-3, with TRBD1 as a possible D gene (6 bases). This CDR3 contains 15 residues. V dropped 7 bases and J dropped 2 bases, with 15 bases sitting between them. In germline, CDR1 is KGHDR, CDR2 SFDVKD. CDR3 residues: CATSRNTGFTDTQYF. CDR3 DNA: TGTGCCACCAGCCGAAATACAGGGTTCACAGATACGCAGTATTTT.

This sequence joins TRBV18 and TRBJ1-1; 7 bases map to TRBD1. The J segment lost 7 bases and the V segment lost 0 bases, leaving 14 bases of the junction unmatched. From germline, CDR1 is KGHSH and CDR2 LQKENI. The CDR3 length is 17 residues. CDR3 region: CASSPPNAQGGQGEAFF. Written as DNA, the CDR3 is TGTGCCAGCTCACCACCAAATGCGCAAGGGGGCCAAGGTGAAGCTTTCTTT.

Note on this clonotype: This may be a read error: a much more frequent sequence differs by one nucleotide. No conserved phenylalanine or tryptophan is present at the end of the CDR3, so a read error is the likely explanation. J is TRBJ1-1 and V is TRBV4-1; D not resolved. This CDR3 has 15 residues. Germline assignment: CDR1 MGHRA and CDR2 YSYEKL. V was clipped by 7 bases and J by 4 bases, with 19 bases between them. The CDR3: CASKTGPAGPTEAFS. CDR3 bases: TGCGCCAGCAAGACTGGGCCAGCAGGTCCCACTGAAGCTTTCTCT.

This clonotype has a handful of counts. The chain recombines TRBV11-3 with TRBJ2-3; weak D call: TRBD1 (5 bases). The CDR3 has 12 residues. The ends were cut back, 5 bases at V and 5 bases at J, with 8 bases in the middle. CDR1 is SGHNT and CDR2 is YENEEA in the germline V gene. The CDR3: CASSPQGDTQYF. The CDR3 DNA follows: TGTGCCAGCAGCCCTCAGGGAGATACGCAGTATTTT.

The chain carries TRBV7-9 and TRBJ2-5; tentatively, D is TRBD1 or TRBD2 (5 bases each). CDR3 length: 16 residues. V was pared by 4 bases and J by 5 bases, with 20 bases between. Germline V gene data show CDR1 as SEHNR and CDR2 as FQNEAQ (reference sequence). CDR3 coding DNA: TGTGCCAGCAGCTCAGCAGGGACCAACAACCGGGAGACCCAGTACTTC. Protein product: CASSSAGTNNRETQYF.

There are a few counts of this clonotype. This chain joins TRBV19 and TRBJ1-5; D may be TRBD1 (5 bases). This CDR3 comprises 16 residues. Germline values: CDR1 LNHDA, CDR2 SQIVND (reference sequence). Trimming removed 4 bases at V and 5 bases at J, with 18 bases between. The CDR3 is CASSRESRDRYQPQHF. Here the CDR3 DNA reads TGTGCCAGTAGTAGAGAAAGTCGGGACCGCTATCAGCCCCAGCATTTT.

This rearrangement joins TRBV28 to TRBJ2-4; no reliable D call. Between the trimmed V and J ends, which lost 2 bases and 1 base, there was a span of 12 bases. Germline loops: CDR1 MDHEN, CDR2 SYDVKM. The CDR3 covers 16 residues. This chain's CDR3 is CASSLGSPRAKNIQYF. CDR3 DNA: TGTGCCAGCAGTTTAGGGTCCCCTAGGGCCAAAAACATTCAGTACTTC.

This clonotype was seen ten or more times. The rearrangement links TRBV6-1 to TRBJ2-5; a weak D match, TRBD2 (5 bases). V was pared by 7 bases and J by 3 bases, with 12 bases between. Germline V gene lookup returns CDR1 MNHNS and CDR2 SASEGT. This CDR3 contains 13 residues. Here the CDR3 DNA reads TGTGCCAGCAAGCGGCCGGGGAAAGAGACCCAGTACTTC. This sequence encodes CASKRPGKETQYF.

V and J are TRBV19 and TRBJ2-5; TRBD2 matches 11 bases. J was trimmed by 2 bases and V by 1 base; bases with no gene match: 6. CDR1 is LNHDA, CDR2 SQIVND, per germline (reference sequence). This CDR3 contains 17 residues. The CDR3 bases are TGTGCCAGTAGTATAGTGGCGACTAGCGGGACTCAAGAGACCCAGTACTTC. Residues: CASSIVATSGTQETQYF.

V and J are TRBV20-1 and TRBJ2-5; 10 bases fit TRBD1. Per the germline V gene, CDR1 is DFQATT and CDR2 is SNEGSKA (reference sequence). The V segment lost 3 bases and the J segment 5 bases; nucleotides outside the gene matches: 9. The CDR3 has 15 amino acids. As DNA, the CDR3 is TGCAGTGCTAGCCCTGGGACAGGGGCCGAGGAGACCCAGTACTTC. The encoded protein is CSASPGTGAEETQYF.

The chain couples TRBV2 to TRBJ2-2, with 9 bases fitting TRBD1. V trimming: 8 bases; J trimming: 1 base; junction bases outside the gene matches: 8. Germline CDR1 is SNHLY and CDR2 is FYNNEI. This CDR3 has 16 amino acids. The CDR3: CASRKAGQGNTGELFF. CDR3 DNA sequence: TGTGCCAGCCGCAAGGCGGGACAGGGGAACACCGGGGAGCTGTTTTTT.

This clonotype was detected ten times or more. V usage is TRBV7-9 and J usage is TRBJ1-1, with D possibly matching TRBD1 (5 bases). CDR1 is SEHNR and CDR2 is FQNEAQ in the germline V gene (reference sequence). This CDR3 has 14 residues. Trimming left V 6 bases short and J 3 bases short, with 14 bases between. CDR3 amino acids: CASRWGPGDTEAFF. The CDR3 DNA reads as TGTGCCAGCAGGTGGGGCCCTGGGGACACTGAAGCTTTCTTT.

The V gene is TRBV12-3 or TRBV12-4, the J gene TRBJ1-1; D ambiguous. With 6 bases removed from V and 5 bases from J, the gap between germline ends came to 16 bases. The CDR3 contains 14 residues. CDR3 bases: TGTGCCAGCAGCCCGAGCGGTCAGTGGACTGAAGCTTTCTTT. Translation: CASSPSGQWTEAFF.

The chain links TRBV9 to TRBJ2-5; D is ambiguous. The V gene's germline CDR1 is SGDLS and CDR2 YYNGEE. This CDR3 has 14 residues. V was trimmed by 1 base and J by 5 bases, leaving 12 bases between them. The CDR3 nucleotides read TGTGCCAGCAGCGTAAGGCCCGTAGGGGAGACCCAGTACTTC. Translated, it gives CASSVRPVGETQYF.

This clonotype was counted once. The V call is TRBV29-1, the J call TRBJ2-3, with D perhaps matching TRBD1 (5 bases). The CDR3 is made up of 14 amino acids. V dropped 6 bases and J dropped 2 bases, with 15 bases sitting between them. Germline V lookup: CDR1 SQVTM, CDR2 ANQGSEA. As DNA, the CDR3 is TGCAGCGTCTCCACGGTCAGGGTCACAGATACGCAGTATTTT. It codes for CSVSTVRVTDTQYF.

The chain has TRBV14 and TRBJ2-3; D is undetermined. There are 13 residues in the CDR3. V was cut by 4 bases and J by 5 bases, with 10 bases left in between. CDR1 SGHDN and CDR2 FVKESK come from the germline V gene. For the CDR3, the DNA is TGTGCCAGCAGCCTAGCTCTCAGAGATACGCAGTATTTT. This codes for CASSLALRDTQYF.

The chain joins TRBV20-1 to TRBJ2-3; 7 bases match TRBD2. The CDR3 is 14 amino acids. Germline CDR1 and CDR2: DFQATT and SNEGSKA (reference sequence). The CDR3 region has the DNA TGCAGCGTAAATAGCGGGCGGACATCCGATACGCAGTATTTT. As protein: CSVNSGRTSDTQYF.

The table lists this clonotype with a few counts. The CDR3 sequence is CASSPFGTPSYNEQFF. For the CDR3, the DNA is TGTGCCAGCAGCCCCTTCGGGACGCCCTCCTACAATGAGCAGTTCTTC. This chain links TRBV14 with TRBJ2-1; TRBD1 or TRBD2 may be the D gene (5 bases each). CDR1 SGHDN and CDR2 FVKESK come from the germline V gene. Trimming took 4 bases from V and 0 from J, leaving 13 bases between them. The CDR3 extends over 16 amino acids.

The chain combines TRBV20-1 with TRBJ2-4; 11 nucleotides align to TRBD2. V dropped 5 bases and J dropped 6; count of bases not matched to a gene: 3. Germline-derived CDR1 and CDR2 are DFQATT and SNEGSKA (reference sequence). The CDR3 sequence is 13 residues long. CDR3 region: CSALAGGRNIQYF. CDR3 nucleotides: TGCAGTGCTTTAGCGGGGGGGCGAAACATTCAGTACTTC.

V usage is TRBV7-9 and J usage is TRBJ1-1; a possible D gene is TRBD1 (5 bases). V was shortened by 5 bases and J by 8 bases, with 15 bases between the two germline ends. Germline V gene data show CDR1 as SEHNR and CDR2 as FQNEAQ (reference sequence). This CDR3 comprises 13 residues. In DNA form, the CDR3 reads TGTGCCAGCAGCGGGGGGGTGACTGTAGAAGCTTTCTTT. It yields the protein CASSGGVTVEAFF.

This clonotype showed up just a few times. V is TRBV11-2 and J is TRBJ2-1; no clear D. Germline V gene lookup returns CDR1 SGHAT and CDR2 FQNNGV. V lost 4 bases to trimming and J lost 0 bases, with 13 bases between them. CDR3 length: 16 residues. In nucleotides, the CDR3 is TGTGCCAGCAGCTCCCCTGGCGCGAGCTCCTACAATGAGCAGTTCTTC. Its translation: CASSSPGASSYNEQFF.